This paragraph covers one TCR beta chain sequence. The data were taken from a study of blood T cell repertoires in COVID-19. Libraries were prepared by immunoSEQ multiplex PCR; TCRdb keeps only in-frame clonotypes and omits some of them. This table has about 160,000 clones, about 83% appearing once. This CDR3 region has 14 residues. The germline V and J ends were trimmed by 5 bases and 7 bases, with 15 bases remaining between them. Germline V gene sequence: CDR1 MDHEN, CDR2 SYDVKM. This clonotype originated in a woman aged 45-60 years in a cohort exposed to, infected with or recovered from COVID-19 (not recorded which). What was sequenced was PBMCs or T cells enriched from blood (not recorded which). The gene calls are TRBV28 and TRBJ1-5; D is possibly TRBD1 (5 bases). The CDR3 nucleotides read TGTGCCAGCAGTAGCCCAGGGTATGCGCAGCCCCAGCATTTT. This gives the protein CASSSPGYAQPQHF.